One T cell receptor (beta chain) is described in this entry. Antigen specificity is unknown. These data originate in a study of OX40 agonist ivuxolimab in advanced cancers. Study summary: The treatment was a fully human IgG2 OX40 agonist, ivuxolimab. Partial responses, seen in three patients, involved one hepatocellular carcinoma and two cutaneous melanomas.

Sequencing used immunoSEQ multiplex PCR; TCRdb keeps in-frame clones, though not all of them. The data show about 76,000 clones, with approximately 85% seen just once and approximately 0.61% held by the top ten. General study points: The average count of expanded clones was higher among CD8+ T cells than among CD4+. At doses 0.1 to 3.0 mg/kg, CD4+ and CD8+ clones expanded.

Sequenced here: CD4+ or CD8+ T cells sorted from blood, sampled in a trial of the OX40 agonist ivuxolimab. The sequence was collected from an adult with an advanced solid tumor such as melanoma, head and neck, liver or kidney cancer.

For the CDR3, the DNA is TGTGCCAGCAGCCCGTATGGGGGGTACGCCAGGGGGCGGACAGATACGCAGTATTTT. Encoded protein: CASSPYGGYARGRTDTQYF. The chain has TRBV9 and TRBJ2-3; 8 bases align to TRBD1. The CDR3 runs to 19 residues. Trimming at V came to 4 bases and at J to 3 bases, leaving 19 bases not matched to a gene. CDR1 SGDLS and CDR2 YYNGEE come from the germline V gene. The full variable domain, rest sourced from reference TRBV9 and TRBJ2-3, is DSGVTQTPKHLITATGQRVTLRCSPRSGDLSVYWYQQSLDQGLQFLIQYYNGEERAKGNILERFSAQQFPDLHSELNLSSLELGDSALYFCASSPYGGYARGRTDTQYFGPGTRLTVL.